The T cell receptor (beta chain) under discussion was sequenced for a study of Graves' ophthalmopathy and Graves' hyperthyroidism. About the study: Investigators collected peripheral blood at initial diagnosis, before any treatment was given.

Using RNA transcripts, the TCR beta CDR3 regions were amplified. The first round was an RT-PCR with HTBI primers, and the second round was a multiplex PCR. TCRdb passed the multiplex PCR reads through MiXCR, listing each CDR3 protein once. In the table there are a few hundred thousand distinct CDR3 sequences, approximately 17% of which are singletons. 10 ml of fresh blood yielded the PBMCs by density gradient. Germline V lookup: CDR1 SQVTM, CDR2 ANQGSEA. This CDR3 spans 14 amino acids. With V trimmed by 4 bases and J by 6 bases, 8 bases remained unmatched. This clonotype came up many times. V is TRBV29-1 and J is TRBJ2-7; TRBD1 aligns across 11 bases. This receptor was obtained from an adult woman with stable Graves' hyperthyroidism. Sequencing used peripheral blood. In nucleotides, the CDR3 is TGCAGCGTTGCGGCGGGACAGGGGGTAGGCGAGCAGTACTTC. Translated, it gives CSVAAGQGVGEQYF.